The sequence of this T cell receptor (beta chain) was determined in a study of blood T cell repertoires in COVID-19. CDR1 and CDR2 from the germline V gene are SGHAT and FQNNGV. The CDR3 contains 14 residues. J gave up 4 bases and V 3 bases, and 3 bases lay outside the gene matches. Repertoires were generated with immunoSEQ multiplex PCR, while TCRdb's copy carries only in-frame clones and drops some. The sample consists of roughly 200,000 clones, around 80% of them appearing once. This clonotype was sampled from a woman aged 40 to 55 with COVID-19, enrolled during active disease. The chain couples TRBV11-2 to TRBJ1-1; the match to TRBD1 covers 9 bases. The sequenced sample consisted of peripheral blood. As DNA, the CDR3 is TGTGCCAGCAGCTTTCGACAGGGGGGCACTGAAGCTTTCTTT. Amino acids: CASSFRQGGTEAFF.